One sample yielded the 14 T cell receptor beta chains listed below, sequenced in a study of blood T cell repertoires in COVID-19 (dated by TCRdb to 2018 to 2020). Libraries were built with the immunoSEQ multiplex PCR assay. Imported from immuneACCESS, the table was reduced by TCRdb to in-frame sequences with V and J called. These copies leave out some clones; in studies compared against another copy, an unresolved V gene accounts for under half, and the cause of the remainder is not known. The sample contains some 250,000 clones, over 80% of them found a single time. 1.2% of the sample rests with the top ten. The sequencing input was PBMCs or T cells enriched from blood (not recorded which). The source is a human donor in a cohort exposed to, infected with or recovered from COVID-19 (not recorded which). The donor label of this sample is uncertain.

V gene TRBV13 combines with J gene TRBJ1-1; the D gene is possibly TRBD1 (5 bases). Trimming removed 0 bases from V and 1 base from J, with 21 bases in between. Germline CDR1 PRHDT, CDR2 FYEKMQ (reference sequence). The CDR3 covers 19 residues. The CDR3 spells CASSLGTRVILAKNTEAFF. CDR3 sequence (DNA): TGTGCCAGCAGCTTAGGAACCAGGGTAATCTTGGCAAAGAACACTGAAGCTTTCTTT.

This chain links TRBV12-5 with TRBJ2-2; 7 nucleotides match TRBD1. This CDR3 region has 17 residues. V was clipped by 0 bases and J by 5 bases; unmatched bases: 9. CDR1 is LGHNT, CDR2 FRNRAP, per germline. In DNA form, the CDR3 reads TGTGCTAGTGGTTTGGTAAATTGGGTCAGGGGGACCGGGGAGCTGTTTTTT. Amino acids: CASGLVNWVRGTGELFF.

The rearrangement uses TRBV19 and TRBJ2-5; D remains unclear. Germline assignment: CDR1 LNHDA and CDR2 SQIVND (reference sequence). V shed 4 bases and J shed 6 bases, with 6 bases lying between them. This CDR3 is 11 amino acids long. The CDR3 DNA follows: TGTGCCAGTAGTAGCGCAAAGACCCAGTACTTC. Translating it yields CASSSAKTQYF.

The chain joins TRBV24-1 to TRBJ2-1, with 14 bases lining up with TRBD2. The CDR3 contains 19 residues. Germline V gene lookup returns CDR1 KGHDR and CDR2 SFDVKD. Trimming removed 6 bases from V and 4 bases from J; junction bases left unmatched: 13. The CDR3 nucleotides are TGTGCCACCAGTAAAGCCCCCGGGACTAGCGGGGGTCTTTACAATGAGCAGTTCTTC. Translating gives CATSKAPGTSGGLYNEQFF.

The chain has TRBV4-2 and TRBJ2-1, with a possible D match to TRBD2 (7 bases). CDR1 is LGHNA and CDR2 is YNFKEQ in the germline V gene. V lost 0 bases, J lost 2 bases, and 14 bases lay in between. The CDR3 is made up of 17 amino acids. CDR3 bases: TGTGCCAGCAGCCAAGAGGGGCGGGGGCTCCCCTACAATGAGCAGTTCTTC. Residues: CASSQEGRGLPYNEQFF.

This clone was seen just once. The V and J genes are TRBV15 and TRBJ2-7; 7 bases map to TRBD1. The length of the CDR3 is 16 residues. Germline V gives CDR1 LNHNV, CDR2 YYDKDF (reference sequence). V trimming: 4 bases; J trimming: 6 bases; junction bases outside the gene matches: 15. The DNA of the CDR3 is TGTGCCACCAGCACCACAGGGGCCGGGGACCCCCGCGAGCAGTACTTC. It specifies CATSTTGAGDPREQYF. Full variable domain (remainder filled in from reference TRBV15 and TRBJ2-7): DAMVIQNPRYQVTQFGKPVTLSCSQTLNHNVMYWYQQKSSQAPKLLFHYYDKDFNNEADTPDNFQSRRPNTSFCFLDIRSPGLGDTAMYLCATSTTGAGDPREQYFGPGTRLTVT.

This clone came up once. The V call is TRBV7-8, the J call TRBJ1-1; 7 bases fit TRBD1. With 1 base clipped from V and 9 bases from J, the junction kept 5 bases outside the gene matches. The CDR3 consists of 13 residues. Germline V gene lookup returns CDR1 SGHVS and CDR2 FQNEAQ. The CDR3 protein is CASSLELTGKAFF. The CDR3 coding sequence is TGTGCCAGCAGCTTAGAATTGACAGGGAAAGCTTTCTTT. Variable domain in full (rest from reference TRBV7-8 and TRBJ1-1): GAGVSQSPRYKVAKRGQDVALRCDPISGHVSLFWYQQALGQGPEFLTYFQNEAQLDKSGLPSDRFFAERPEGSVSTLKIQRTQQEDSAVYLCASSLELTGKAFFGQGTRLTVV.

This clone was recorded only once. The chain is built from TRBV18 and TRBJ2-2; no reliable D call. The germline V gene has CDR1 KGHSH and CDR2 LQKENI. Trimming pared 2 bases from V and 2 bases from J, leaving 12 bases between. This CDR3 is 16 amino acids long. The CDR3 loop reads CASSPILAENTGELFF. The CDR3, as DNA: TGTGCCAGCTCACCAATCTTGGCGGAAAACACCGGGGAGCTGTTTTTT.

Of note for this clone: This sample includes further DNA sequences coding for the same CDR3. The CDR3 spells CASSIVGASNQPQHF. As DNA, the CDR3 is TGTGCCAGTAGTATAGTAGGGGCCAGCAATCAGCCCCAGCATTTT. The rearrangement uses TRBV19 and TRBJ1-5, with D possibly matching TRBD1 (5 bases). CDR3 length equals 15 residues. The germline V gene has CDR1 LNHDA and CDR2 SQIVND (reference sequence). V dropped 1 base and J dropped 1 base, with 8 bases sitting between them.

This rearrangement joins TRBV30 to TRBJ2-2; 8 bases agree with TRBD2. The CDR3 has 13 residues. Germline V gene lookup returns CDR1 GTSNPN and CDR2 SVGIG (reference sequence). CDR3 nucleotide sequence: TGTGCAGAAGCGGGGGAGAACACCGGGGAGCTGTTTTTT. Translation: CAEAGENTGELFF.

There are a few counts of this clone. V gene TRBV24-1 combines with J gene TRBJ1-1; D gene ambiguous. This CDR3 region has 12 residues. Germline V gene sequence: CDR1 KGHDR, CDR2 SFDVKD. Trimming removed 5 bases from V and 7 bases from J, with 10 bases in between. CDR3 bases: TGTGCCACCAGTGCCCTGGAGAGTGAAGCTTTCTTT. It yields the protein CATSALESEAFF.

This sequence joins TRBV2 and TRBJ1-5, with D unclear. The CDR3 runs to 19 residues. In germline, CDR1 is SNHLY, CDR2 FYNNEI. V dropped 7 bases and J dropped 3 bases, with 28 bases sitting between them. The CDR3 loop reads CASKKEGPGRGISNQPQHF. Written as DNA, the CDR3 is TGTGCCAGCAAGAAGGAGGGCCCGGGCCGGGGAATCTCCAATCAGCCCCAGCATTTT.

This chain links TRBV21-1 with TRBJ1-3. TRBV21-1 represents a pseudogene. The CDR3 has 19 amino acids. The CDR3 DNA sequence: TGTGCCAGCAGCAAAGTTGTACTACGGCGGGGGGGCTCCGGAAACACCATATATTTT. This codes for CASSKVVLRRGGSGNTIYF.

J is TRBJ1-1 and V is TRBV19; possible D gene TRBD1, 5 bases. Germline V CDR1 and CDR2: LNHDA, SQIVND (reference sequence). This CDR3 is 12 amino acids long. V was trimmed by 4 bases and J by 4 bases, leaving 7 bases between them. The CDR3 is CASSRGGTEAFF. CDR3 bases: TGTGCCAGTAGTAGGGGGGGCACTGAAGCTTTCTTT.